The rows below give T cell receptor beta chains drawn from one sample of a study of identical twins. TCRdb re-called the 5' RACE reads with MiXCR, one entry per CDR3 protein. This table holds hundreds of thousands of distinct CDR3 sequences, approximately 20% found once. The same sample was also used in a study of yellow fever vaccine responses in identical twins.

The sample was CD4+ T cells sorted from blood. The receptors stem from a woman in her late teens or twenties in good health. CDR3s include the opening cysteine and the closing phenylalanine or tryptophan. The order of the fields is J gene, V gene, CDR3 protein.

>TRBJ1-4|TRBV5-1
CASSSTGTANEKLFF
>TRBJ2-2|TRBV24-1
CATSRSGTSSGELFF
>TRBJ2-7|TRBV12-3/TRBV12-4
CASSLTGTGAYEQYF
>TRBJ2-1|TRBV7-8
CASSLAGAGLAGVEQFF
>TRBJ1-6|TRBV20-1
CSARADIPLDSPLHF
>TRBJ2-1|TRBV20-1
CSARDRAVYHNEQFF
>TRBJ2-2|TRBV11-2
CASSLWGGELFF
>TRBJ2-1|TRBV18
CASSPTGNNEQFF
>TRBJ2-2|TRBV4-1
CASSQIYVTGVNTGELFF
>TRBJ2-7|TRBV3-1
CASSQSENEQYF
>TRBJ2-2|TRBV15
CATAGPSTGELFF
>TRBJ1-5|TRBV6-1
CASSPLDSNQPQHF
>TRBJ2-2|TRBV4-1
CASREGPAANTGELFF
>TRBJ1-6|TRBV3-1
CASGLPLHF
>TRBJ2-3|TRBV3-1
CASRWTGRVDTQYF
>TRBJ2-3|TRBV7-6
CASSLSPVADTQYF
>TRBJ1-4|TRBV12-3/TRBV12-4
CAIKPQGAGEKLFF
>TRBJ2-1|TRBV28
CASTQTGTLFISYNEQFF
>TRBJ2-2|TRBV6-2/TRBV6-3
CASSYFGHDTGELFF
>TRBJ2-2|TRBV6-1
CASIPGTSGRANTGELFF
>TRBJ2-7|TRBV11-2
CASSLGTGGLYEQYF
>TRBJ1-2|TRBV5-1
CASSLAGTGNVRYGYTF
>TRBJ2-1|TRBV12-3/TRBV12-4
CASSLPTGANYNEQFF
>TRBJ2-1|TRBV4-1
CASSQDIGSGGGNEQFF
>TRBJ1-2|TRBV12-3/TRBV12-4
CASSPTGDSNYGYTF
>TRBJ2-5|TRBV27
CASSPGSSGTQETQYF
>TRBJ2-1|TRBV3-1
CASSQDWGTSGRSYNEQFF
>TRBJ2-7|TRBV7-3
CASSLERDTYEQYF
>TRBJ2-5|TRBV28
CASRERGEETQYF
>TRBJ1-2|TRBV6-2/TRBV6-3
CASRTGVGYTF
>TRBJ1-4|TRBV21-1
CASSKHGLGEKLFF
>TRBJ2-1|TRBV5-1
CASSAGTSGEVEFF
>TRBJ1-2|TRBV20-1
CSARIVGNGYTF
>TRBJ2-5|TRBV12-3/TRBV12-4
CASTWTGHSETQYF
>TRBJ2-1|TRBV9
CASSGGYSSYNEQFF
>TRBJ1-4|TRBV6-4
CASVAISNEKLFF
>TRBJ2-2|TRBV21-1
CASSKGSGAGTGELFF
>TRBJ2-1|TRBV2
CASSDKRVQFF
>TRBJ1-4|TRBV27
CASRTIGEKLFF
>TRBJ2-3|TRBV6-1
CASTGTSGRAVRADTQYF
>TRBJ2-2|TRBV5-5
CASSFFIGTGELFF
>TRBJ2-5|TRBV9
CASSVAGRQETQYF
>TRBJ2-5|TRBV27
CASRVAGAETQYF
>TRBJ1-2|TRBV29-1
CSVARTGGRGYTF
>TRBJ2-1|TRBV7-9
CASSLFDEQFF
>TRBJ1-5|TRBV2
CASSELWVGQPQHF
>TRBJ2-5|TRBV7-2
CASSATVLQETQYF
>TRBJ2-3|TRBV5-1
CASSKGLASDTQYF
>TRBJ2-4|TRBV18
CASSRGPAGHSGGNIQYF
>TRBJ1-1|TRBV28
CASSGGRASEAFF
>TRBJ1-2|TRBV10-3
CAISESGNYGYTF
>TRBJ2-1|TRBV5-1
CASSSGLAGGGFF
>TRBJ2-3|TRBV12-3/TRBV12-4
CASAGGTSGTDTQYF
>TRBJ2-7|TRBV20-1
CSARDRGGNSYEQYF
>TRBJ2-3|TRBV4-1
CASSQDVTSGRSTDTQYF
>TRBJ2-7|TRBV20-1
CSARWQTYEQYF
>TRBJ1-1|TRBV21-1
CASSRPGATNTEAFF
>TRBJ2-5|TRBV6-4
CASSRTRYETQYF
>TRBJ2-5|TRBV2
CASSVVETQYF